The 32 T cell receptor beta chains in this list originate from one sample, sequenced in a study of CD4 and CD8 cells across lung adenocarcinoma regions. TCRdb fed the PCR reads into MiXCR, producing one record per CDR3 protein. The sample records under 20,000 distinct CDR3 sequences, roughly half being singletons. The material sequenced was CD8+ T cells from the center of a lung tumor. The receptors were sampled from a female donor with lung adenocarcinoma. The CD4 and CD8 labels of this study may be unreliable.

The chain employs TRBV4-2 and TRBJ1-2; a weak D match, TRBD1 (5 bases). V lost 4 bases to trimming and J lost 4 bases, with 16 bases between them. This CDR3 has 15 amino acids. The V gene's germline CDR1 is LGHNA and CDR2 YNFKEQ. CDR3 bases: TGTGCCAGCAGCCCAAAGCAGGGTGGGTCCTATGGCTACACCTTC. Encoded protein: CASSPKQGGSYGYTF.

This chain links TRBV6-1 with TRBJ1-2, with 7 bases identical to TRBD1. With 9 bases clipped from V and 8 bases from J, the junction kept 12 bases outside the gene matches. This CDR3 is 13 amino acids long. Germline CDR1 reads MNHNS; CDR2 reads SASEGT. CDR3 residues: CASSEPGQRGYTF. In nucleotides, the CDR3 is TGTGCCAGTTCTGAACCGGGACAGCGGGGCTACACCTTC.

This clonotype was counted only a few times. V usage is TRBV7-2 and J usage is TRBJ1-1; 11 bases agree with TRBD1. With 5 bases clipped from V and 7 bases from J, the junction kept 9 bases outside the gene matches. This CDR3 spans 15 amino acids. The V gene's germline CDR1 is SGHTA and CDR2 FQGNSA. The CDR3 loop is CASSRTGQGAFEAFF. CDR3 nucleotide sequence: TGTGCCAGCAGCCGTACTGGACAGGGGGCATTTGAAGCTTTCTTT.

This clonotype was seen ten or more times. The rearrangement links TRBV7-6 to TRBJ2-2; 8 bases agree with TRBD2. The V segment lost 2 bases and the J segment 1 base; nucleotides outside the gene matches: 0. The CDR3 has 15 amino acids. Germline V lookup: CDR1 SGHVS, CDR2 FNYEAQ. The CDR3 here is CASSLSGGNTGELFF. CDR3 coding DNA: TGTGCCAGCAGCTTAAGCGGGGGGAACACCGGGGAGCTGTTTTTT.

The chain combines TRBV6-1 with TRBJ1-1; TRBD1 matches 10 bases. The CDR3 is 15 amino acids. Germline CDR1 and CDR2: MNHNS and SASEGT. V was clipped by 2 bases and J by 5 bases; unmatched bases: 5. The CDR3 nucleotides read TGTGCCAGCAGTGAATTCAGGACAGGGGGAACTGAAGCTTTCTTT. Amino acid sequence: CASSEFRTGGTEAFF.

This clonotype appeared a few times. The chain recombines TRBV4-1 with TRBJ2-3; D unresolved. The CDR3 has 12 amino acids. V dropped 1 base and J dropped 5 bases, with 4 bases sitting between them. Germline CDR1 and CDR2: MGHRA and YSYEKL. CDR3 residues: CASSQVLDTQYF. The CDR3 DNA sequence: TGCGCCAGCAGCCAAGTGTTAGATACGCAGTATTTT.

About this clonotype itself: Mismatch with germline at one junction end may stem from a read error. The rearrangement joins TRBV6-4 to TRBJ2-4; D is perhaps TRBD2 (6 bases). Germline lookup yields CDR1 MRHNA and CDR2 SNTAGT. The CDR3 length is 14 residues. The CDR3: CASTARGAKNTQYF. CDR3 nucleotide sequence: TGTGCCAGCACGGCGCGGGGAGCCAAAAACACGCAGTACTTT.

The chain has TRBV5-1 and TRBJ2-1; 9 nucleotides match TRBD2. Per germline, CDR1 SGHRS and CDR2 YFSETQ. V gave up 4 bases and J gave up 6 bases; unmatched junction bases: 11. The CDR3 is 16 amino acids. CDR3 sequence: CASSPPAASGVNEQFF. The DNA for the CDR3 is TGCGCCAGCAGCCCCCCCGCGGCTAGCGGGGTCAATGAGCAGTTCTTC.

The J gene is TRBJ1-2, the V gene TRBV6-1; TRBD1 matches at 9 bases. V dropped 7 bases and J dropped 2; count of bases not matched to a gene: 11. Germline V CDR1 and CDR2: MNHNS, SASEGT. The CDR3 totals 16 residues. The DNA for the CDR3 is TGTGCCAGCACCCGATTAGGACAGGGGAGGAACTATGGCTACACCTTC. Translating gives CASTRLGQGRNYGYTF.

This clonotype has at least ten counts. The chain joins TRBV7-3 to TRBJ2-2; no reliable D call. V lost 2 bases to trimming and J lost 0 bases, with 4 bases between them. CDR3 length equals 14 residues. CDR1 and CDR2 from the germline V gene are SGHTA and FQGTGA. The chain's CDR3 is CASSLSPNTGELFF. DNA for the CDR3: TGTGCCAGCAGCTTATCCCCGAACACCGGGGAGCTGTTTTTT.

As regards this clonotype: Given the absence of the conserved phenylalanine or tryptophan at the CDR3 end, a read error is likely. The chain recombines TRBV6-5 with TRBJ2-5; weak D call: TRBD1 (6 bases). The tail of the sequence fits TRBJ2-7 better, so the J call may be wrong. CDR3 size: 13 residues. Germline values: CDR1 MNHEY, CDR2 SVGAGI. The CDR3 region is CASSYSTGYEQYL. In DNA, the CDR3 is TGTGCCAGCAGTTACTCGACAGGTTACGAGCAGTACTTA.

This clonotype has just a few counts. This may come from a read error, since a much larger clone is one base off. This chain uses TRBV7-2 with TRBJ2-1; D not resolved. Looked up from germline, CDR1 is SGHTA and CDR2 is FQGNSA. The CDR3 length is 13 residues. Trimming took 5 bases from V and 13 from J, leaving 18 bases between them. Written as DNA, the CDR3 is TGTGCCAGCAGCACTTACTTGGAAGAGACCCAGTTCTTC. Encoded protein: CASSTYLEETQFF.

This clonotype was counted at least ten times. The chain links TRBV6-1 to TRBJ1-6, with D perhaps TRBD1 (5 bases). The CDR3 totals 13 residues. The V gene's germline CDR1 is MNHNS and CDR2 SASEGT. Trimming took 2 bases from V and 9 from J, leaving 8 bases between them. This chain's CDR3 is CASSELRGSPLHF. In DNA form, the CDR3 reads TGTGCCAGCAGTGAACTTAGGGGTTCACCCCTCCACTTT.

This clonotype was recorded only once. V usage is TRBV15 and J usage is TRBJ2-7; either TRBD1 or TRBD2 may fit D (5 bases each). Trimming took 0 bases from V and 1 from J, leaving 13 bases between them. This CDR3 is built from 16 residues. Germline V lookup: CDR1 LNHNV, CDR2 YYDKDF (reference sequence). CDR3 amino acids: CATSRDWGSLSYEQYF. CDR3 in DNA: TGTGCCACCAGCAGAGATTGGGGGTCTCTTTCCTACGAGCAGTACTTC. The whole variable domain, remainder taken from reference TRBV15 and TRBJ2-7, is DAMVIQNPRYQVTQFGKPVTLSCSQTLNHNVMYWYQQKSSQAPKLLFHYYDKDFNNEADTPDNFQSRRPNTSFCFLDIRSPGLGDTAMYLCATSRDWGSLSYEQYFGPGTRLTVT.

The chain combines TRBV6-1 with TRBJ2-5; maybe TRBD1 (7 bases). CDR3 length: 16 amino acids. Per the germline V gene, CDR1 is MNHNS and CDR2 is SASEGT. The ends were cut back, 8 bases at V and 4 bases at J, with 23 bases in the middle. The CDR3 bases are TGTGCCAGCGGGGCGTCAGGGGGGCGAGACACAGAGACCCAGTACTTC. Protein: CASGASGGRDTETQYF.

The genes are TRBV6-1 and TRBJ2-1; no firm D call. TRBJ2-7 matches the DNA end more closely, so the J call is doubtful. The CDR3 covers 16 residues. CDR1 and CDR2 (germline): MNHNS, SASEGT. DNA for the CDR3: TGTGCCAGCAGTGAAGGTGTGGCCCTTCGACCCTACGAGCAGTACTTC. Amino acids: CASSEGVALRPYEQYF.

This chain connects TRBV7-8 to TRBJ2-6, with unresolved D. Germline V gene data show CDR1 as SGHVS and CDR2 as FQNEAQ. Trimming stripped 3 bases from V and 3 bases from J, with 15 bases between. The CDR3 runs 17 residues. CDR3 sequence (DNA): TGTGCCAGCAGCTTTAGGGCAGGTACGGATGGGGCCAACGTCCTGACTTTC. Amino acid sequence: CASSFRAGTDGANVLTF.

This clonotype was observed a few times. V usage is TRBV6-2 or TRBV6-3 and J usage is TRBJ1-2; D gene unclear. Trimming took off 6 bases at V and 11 bases at J, with 19 bases between the two ends. This CDR3 spans 13 amino acids. Per germline, CDR1 MNHEY and CDR2 SVGEGT. The CDR3 loop reads CASRRSGQTPYTF. DNA for the CDR3: TGTGCCAGCAGACGATCCGGGCAGACCCCATACACCTTC.

This clonotype is classed as medium-sized. This chain's CDR3 is CASSSLAGQYNEQFF. The CDR3, as DNA: TGTGCCAGCAGCTCCCTAGCGGGTCAATACAATGAGCAGTTCTTC. V usage is TRBV7-2 and J usage is TRBJ2-1; 8 bases fit TRBD2. The CDR3 runs to 15 residues. Germline values: CDR1 SGHTA, CDR2 FQGNSA. V was pared by 4 bases and J by 4 bases, with 6 bases of the junction left unmatched.

The CDR3 DNA sequence: TGTGCCAGCAGCCCGGGACACCAAGCTAACTATGGCTACACCTTC. Amino acids: CASSPGHQANYGYTF. The chain couples TRBV7-8 to TRBJ1-2, with D possibly TRBD1 on 6 matching bases. This CDR3 spans 15 amino acids. Germline CDR1 and CDR2: SGHVS and FQNEAQ. V lost 5 bases, J lost 0 bases, and 13 bases lay in between.

This clonotype came up once. The V gene is TRBV6-1, the J gene TRBJ1-1; 7 nucleotides match TRBD1. This CDR3 is built from 14 residues. Trimming removed 6 bases from V and 3 bases from J; junction bases left unmatched: 7. Germline V gene lookup returns CDR1 MNHNS and CDR2 SASEGT. Written as DNA, the CDR3 is TGTGCCAGCAGCCGACAGGGCGGTGACACTGAAGCTTTCTTT. Its translation: CASSRQGGDTEAFF.

At least ten counts were recorded for this clonotype. A much larger clonotype is one base distant, so this may be a read error. V and J are TRBV6-1 and TRBJ2-1; D is perhaps TRBD1 (5 bases). The J call may not be correct, given that the DNA end is closer to TRBJ2-7. CDR3 size: 16 residues. Germline lookup yields CDR1 MNHNS and CDR2 SASEGT. The CDR3 DNA reads as TGTGCCAGCAGTGAAGAGGGCAGGGCGTCCTACAATGAGCAGTACTTC. Translated: CASSEEGRASYNEQYF.

V is TRBV10-3 and J is TRBJ2-1, with D tentatively TRBD1 or TRBD2 (5 bases each). The CDR3 covers 14 residues. The germline CDR1 and CDR2 sequences are ENHRY and SYGVKD. Trimming removed 3 bases at V and 9 bases at J, with 15 bases between. The CDR3 DNA reads as TGTGCCATCAGTGATGGGACCGCGGCAAGTGAGCAGTTCTTC. Translated, it gives CAISDGTAASEQFF.

This clonotype was detected only a few times. V usage is TRBV27 and J usage is TRBJ2-1; 16 nucleotides match TRBD2. CDR1 MNHEY and CDR2 SMNVEV come from the germline V gene (reference sequence). The CDR3 runs 18 residues. V trimming: 2 bases; J trimming: 7 bases; junction bases outside the gene matches: 8. The DNA for the CDR3 is TGTGCCAGCAGTTTAAAGGGACTAGCGGGAGGGCCGAGGAATGAGCAGTTCTTC. It encodes CASSLKGLAGGPRNEQFF.

This clonotype was counted between two and nine times. CDR3 nucleotides: TGTGCCAGCAGCCCTCTAGCGGGGGGGCCCAATGAGCAGTTCTTC. Protein sequence: CASSPLAGGPNEQFF. This chain uses TRBV11-3 with TRBJ2-1; TRBD2 matches 12 bases. CDR1 is SGHNT, CDR2 YENEEA, per germline. This CDR3 region has 15 residues. Trimming removed 5 bases from V and 6 bases from J; junction bases left unmatched: 5.

The rearrangement links TRBV6-1 to TRBJ2-3; possibly TRBD1 or TRBD2 for D (5 bases each). The J call may not be correct, given that the DNA end is closer to TRBJ2-7. CDR1 and CDR2 from the germline V gene are MNHNS and SASEGT. The CDR3 is 13 amino acids. CDR3 region: CASTRGATYEQYF. CDR3 DNA: TGTGCCAGCACTAGGGGAGCTACCTACGAGCAGTACTTC.

Of note for this clonotype: Possible read error: a much larger clone is one base away. The chain uses TRBV10-2 and TRBJ2-1, with 7 bases that match TRBD1. Germline CDR1 and CDR2: WSHSY and SAAADI. Losses at the gene ends were 6 bases for V and 10 bases for J; bases not matched to a gene: 15. The CDR3 has 15 residues. Here the CDR3 reads CASRGQARLPYEQFF. Here the CDR3 DNA reads TGCGCCAGCAGAGGACAGGCCCGCCTTCCCTACGAGCAGTTCTTC.

Remarks on this clonotype: The junction departs from germline at one end; a sequencing error may be responsible. J is TRBJ2-4 and V is TRBV6-1; 13 bases are shared with TRBD2. In germline, CDR1 is MNHNS, CDR2 SASEGT. The CDR3 loop spans 16 amino acids. CDR3 loop: CASKGGLAGATDMQYF. The DNA of the CDR3 is TGTGCCAGTAAAGGAGGACTAGCGGGAGCCACAGACATGCAGTACTTC.

This sequence joins TRBV11-2 and TRBJ2-1; D not resolved. Germline V gene sequence: CDR1 SGHAT, CDR2 FQNNGV. With 0 bases removed from V and 12 bases from J, the gap between germline ends came to 12 bases. There are 13 residues in the CDR3. The CDR3 here is CASSLDLSATQFF. CDR3 nucleotide sequence: TGTGCCAGCAGCTTAGATCTCTCGGCAACGCAGTTCTTC.

V usage is TRBV6-1 and J usage is TRBJ2-5; the D gene is possibly TRBD2 (6 bases). The CDR3 is 15 amino acids. V shed 11 bases and J shed 4 bases, with 23 bases lying between them. The germline CDR1 and CDR2 sequences are MNHNS and SASEGT. The DNA for the CDR3 is TGTGCCGCGGGAATACCGGGCCGAGACCCAGAGACCCAGTACTTC. It codes for CAAGIPGRDPETQYF.

This clonotype is a singleton in its sample. This chain links TRBV6-1 with TRBJ1-2, with 9 bases aligning to TRBD1. Trimming cost V 5 bases and J 8 bases; bases outside gene matches: 6. Germline loops: CDR1 MNHNS, CDR2 SASEGT. The CDR3 loop spans 13 amino acids. CDR3 sequence (DNA): TGTGCCAGCAGTCGCACAGGGGGCGAGGGCTACACCTTC. The encoded protein is CASSRTGGEGYTF.

The chain joins TRBV6-5 to TRBJ2-2; 8 nucleotides agree with TRBD2. Germline assignment: CDR1 MNHEY and CDR2 SVGAGI. Trimming cost V 0 bases and J 6 bases; bases outside gene matches: 6. The length of the CDR3 is 16 residues. DNA for the CDR3: TGTGCCAGCAGTTACTCCCACGGGGGGGTGGCCGGGGAGCTGTTTTTT. It specifies CASSYSHGGVAGELFF.